The present T cell receptor (beta chain) was sequenced within a study of blood T cell repertoires in COVID-19. The table came from immunoSEQ multiplex PCR; TCRdb's copy has only in-frame clones and leaves some out. The data show approximately 90,000 clones, roughly 91% seen once. The trim removed 2 bases at V and 0 bases at J, leaving 4 bases unmatched. The germline V gene encodes CDR1 MNHEY and CDR2 SVGAGI. This CDR3 spans 16 amino acids. Sequenced material: peripheral blood. The chain links TRBV6-5 to TRBJ2-1, with 7 nucleotides matching TRBD2. This TCR was recovered from a woman of 80 years or more with acute or convalescent COVID-19. Here the CDR3 DNA reads TGTGCCAGCAGTTACGTAGCGGGCATCTCCTACAATGAGCAGTTCTTC. It specifies CASSYVAGISYNEQFF.